These 3 T cell receptor beta chains were all obtained from the same sample, sequenced in a study of blood T cell repertoires in COVID-19. Profiled with immunoSEQ multiplex PCR; TCRdb holds only in-frame clones, not every one. The sample has around 140,000 clones; approximately 80% are singletons. Sequencing was performed on peripheral blood. Receptors were obtained from a human donor in a cohort sampled during active COVID-19.

About this clone: One end of the junction is discordant with germline, which a read error may explain. V is TRBV10-1 and J is TRBJ2-5, with 7 bases fitting TRBD2. Per germline, CDR1 WNHNN and CDR2 SYGVQD (reference sequence). This CDR3 comprises 9 residues. Here the CDR3 DNA reads TGCGCCAGCAGGTGCGGGAGACACTTC. It translates to CASRCGRHF.

This clone was detected once. The chain couples TRBV5-1 to TRBJ2-3; 9 positions match TRBD2. Germline V gene lookup returns CDR1 SGHRS and CDR2 YFSETQ. This CDR3 has 15 residues. V shed 5 bases, J shed 4 bases, and the junction held 8 bases outside the gene matches. CDR3 bases: TGCGCCAGCAGGAAAGTGGCGGGAGGGCCAGATACGCAGTATTTT. This sequence encodes CASRKVAGGPDTQYF.

V gene TRBV7-9 combines with J gene TRBJ2-1, with TRBD2 matching over 13 bases. Germline CDR1 and CDR2: SEHNR and FQNEAQ (reference sequence). This CDR3 contains 17 residues. Trimming cost V 0 bases and J 5 bases; bases outside gene matches: 4. Here the CDR3 reads CASSLAGTSGTNNEQFF. Here the CDR3 DNA reads TGTGCCAGCAGCTTAGCTGGGACTAGCGGGACAAACAATGAGCAGTTCTTC.